These T cell receptor beta chains were read from a single sample in a study of pediatric ulcerative colitis. Sequencing used immunoSEQ multiplex PCR; TCRdb keeps in-frame clones, though not all of them. Found here are about 14,000 clones, 85% to 90% of them singletons; the top ten hold 0.75% to 1%. The sample was blood. The origin of the receptors is a boy under 18 with moderate ulcerative colitis. Each CDR3 is given with its conserved first and last residue.

j_call: TRBJ1-6; v_call: TRBV9; cdr3_length: 15; cdr3_aa: CASSVDGTGVSPLHF
j_call: TRBJ2-7; v_call: TRBV5-1; cdr3_length: 15; cdr3_aa: CASSLVGLTYYEQYF
j_call: TRBJ2-5; v_call: TRBV5-1; cdr3_length: 14; cdr3_aa: CASSLKQPKETQYF
j_call: TRBJ2-5; v_call: TRBV7-7; cdr3_length: 13; cdr3_aa: CASSKDREETQYF
j_call: TRBJ2-1; v_call: TRBV11-2; cdr3_length: 17; cdr3_aa: CASSLVVAGDIYNEQFF
j_call: TRBJ2-3; v_call: TRBV4-1; cdr3_length: 15; cdr3_aa: CASSQVGRAPDTQYF
j_call: TRBJ1-6; v_call: TRBV4-1; cdr3_length: 14; cdr3_aa: CASSQLSDYSPLHF
j_call: TRBJ1-2; v_call: TRBV9; cdr3_length: 14; cdr3_aa: CASSPRTGNYGYTF
j_call: TRBJ1-5; v_call: TRBV19; cdr3_length: 14; cdr3_aa: CASSIDLSNQPQHF
j_call: TRBJ2-3; v_call: TRBV6-5; cdr3_length: 15; cdr3_aa: CASSVLAGGTDTQYF
j_call: TRBJ2-7; v_call: TRBV11-3; cdr3_length: 15; cdr3_aa: CASSLGTSGSDEQYF
j_call: TRBJ2-1; v_call: TRBV5-4; cdr3_length: 14; cdr3_aa: CASSLRDGDNEQFF
j_call: TRBJ2-1; v_call: TRBV30; cdr3_length: 12; cdr3_aa: CAWSVRQSKQFF
j_call: TRBJ1-6; v_call: TRBV15; cdr3_length: 16; cdr3_aa: CATSRDRGQLGSPLHF
j_call: TRBJ2-2; v_call: TRBV19; cdr3_length: 14; cdr3_aa: CASSWRENTGELFF
j_call: TRBJ1-5; v_call: TRBV7-9; cdr3_length: 15; cdr3_aa: CASSSGTGDNQPQHF
j_call: TRBJ2-3; v_call: TRBV19; cdr3_length: 16; cdr3_aa: CASSRDRGTSTDTQYF
j_call: TRBJ1-4; v_call: TRBV18; cdr3_length: 15; cdr3_aa: CASSPRGTMQEKLFF
j_call: TRBJ2-1; v_call: TRBV4-2; cdr3_length: 16; cdr3_aa: CASSQDWQRGTGEQFF
j_call: TRBJ2-2; v_call: TRBV4-1; cdr3_length: 17; cdr3_aa: CASSRPGQGIGTGELFF
j_call: TRBJ1-1; v_call: TRBV10-3; cdr3_length: 12; cdr3_aa: CAIRAVNTEAFF
j_call: TRBJ1-6; v_call: TRBV28; cdr3_length: 14; cdr3_aa: CASSPRAYNSPLHF
j_call: TRBJ1-4; v_call: TRBV5-1; cdr3_length: 15; cdr3_aa: CASGTGASTNEKLFF
j_call: TRBJ2-7; v_call: TRBV2; cdr3_length: 19; cdr3_aa: CASSTNSGLAGAVSYEQYF
j_call: TRBJ1-2; v_call: TRBV29-1; cdr3_length: 14; cdr3_aa: CSVEDPRGAYGYTF
j_call: TRBJ1-3; v_call: TRBV5-1; cdr3_length: 13; cdr3_aa: CASSLGPGNTIYF
j_call: TRBJ1-6; v_call: TRBV10-3; cdr3_length: 15; cdr3_aa: CAISEQGAVDSPLHF
j_call: TRBJ2-3; v_call: TRBV7-2; cdr3_length: 15; cdr3_aa: CASSPRRSGPDTQYF
j_call: TRBJ2-3; v_call: TRBV5-4; cdr3_length: 15; cdr3_aa: CASSLRGGVTDTQYF
j_call: TRBJ1-4; v_call: TRBV30; cdr3_length: 14; cdr3_aa: CAWSEYLTEEKLFF
j_call: TRBJ1-3; v_call: TRBV5-4; cdr3_length: 15; cdr3_aa: CASSSDRLSGNTIYF
j_call: TRBJ2-1; v_call: TRBV28; cdr3_length: 13; cdr3_aa: CASTSPRGGEQFF
j_call: TRBJ1-6; v_call: TRBV7-2; cdr3_length: 12; cdr3_aa: CASSLGGSPLHF
j_call: TRBJ1-5; v_call: TRBV28; cdr3_length: 13; cdr3_aa: CASNIGGNQPQHF
j_call: TRBJ2-3; v_call: TRBV5-6; cdr3_length: 15; cdr3_aa: CASASSALPADTQYF
j_call: TRBJ2-2; v_call: TRBV11-2; cdr3_length: 14; cdr3_aa: CASSLPWRTGELFF
j_call: TRBJ2-3; v_call: TRBV18; cdr3_length: 19; cdr3_aa: CASSANSQQVPGGTDTQYF
j_call: TRBJ1-1; v_call: TRBV5-1; cdr3_length: 14; cdr3_aa: CASSLGQENTEAFF
j_call: TRBJ1-2; v_call: TRBV7-9; cdr3_length: 14; cdr3_aa: CASSLGDRVYGYTF
j_call: TRBJ1-1; v_call: TRBV10-1; cdr3_length: 12; cdr3_aa: CASSEGRTEAFF
j_call: TRBJ1-6; v_call: TRBV6-1; cdr3_length: 15; cdr3_aa: CASSGAGNYNSPLHF
j_call: TRBJ2-7; v_call: TRBV11-2; cdr3_length: 15; cdr3_aa: CASSLDYRGPYEQYF
j_call: TRBJ1-2; v_call: TRBV15; cdr3_length: 16; cdr3_aa: CATSREWSSFPYGYTF
j_call: TRBJ2-1; v_call: TRBV9; cdr3_length: 16; cdr3_aa: CASSVAGTGAYNEQFF
j_call: TRBJ2-7; v_call: TRBV4-3; cdr3_length: 15; cdr3_aa: CASSQERGRTYEQYF
j_call: TRBJ2-7; v_call: TRBV15; cdr3_length: 15; cdr3_aa: CATSRDQDVPYEQYF
j_call: TRBJ1-5; v_call: TRBV30; cdr3_length: 16; cdr3_aa: CAWSPPGTGNNQPQHF
j_call: TRBJ1-2; v_call: TRBV2; cdr3_length: 14; cdr3_aa: CATSADRFNYGYTF
j_call: TRBJ1-1; v_call: TRBV5-4; cdr3_length: 14; cdr3_aa: CASSFQGMNTEAFF
j_call: TRBJ1-2; v_call: TRBV6-4; cdr3_length: 13; cdr3_aa: CASNVDRNYGYTF
j_call: TRBJ2-7; v_call: TRBV11-2; cdr3_length: 15; cdr3_aa: CASSLYRTFGEEQYF
j_call: TRBJ1-4; v_call: TRBV5-1; cdr3_length: 15; cdr3_aa: CASSLQSISGEKLFF
j_call: TRBJ2-3; v_call: TRBV28; cdr3_length: 14; cdr3_aa: CASSWASAPDTQYF
j_call: TRBJ2-2; v_call: TRBV7-9; cdr3_length: 18; cdr3_aa: CASSQPSGTSVNTGELFF
j_call: TRBJ2-7; v_call: TRBV2; cdr3_length: 13; cdr3_aa: CASSAGVGDEQYF
j_call: TRBJ2-3; v_call: TRBV7-2; cdr3_length: 13; cdr3_aa: CASSLYWGDTQYF
j_call: TRBJ2-1; v_call: TRBV11-2; cdr3_length: 18; cdr3_aa: CASSLEVGKALSYNEQFF
j_call: TRBJ1-5; v_call: TRBV28; cdr3_length: 13; cdr3_aa: CASRVPGGQPQHF
j_call: TRBJ1-2; v_call: TRBV5-1; cdr3_length: 15; cdr3_aa: CASKAGWATNYGYTF
j_call: TRBJ1-5; v_call: TRBV6-5; cdr3_length: 15; cdr3_aa: CASSPPGTGSQPQHF